A selection of T cell receptor beta chains follows, all from one sample in a study of blood T cells in healthy people across ages. MiXCR was run by TCRdb on the 5' RACE reads, yielding one entry per CDR3 protein. The repertoire consists of roughly 900,000 distinct CDR3 sequences, with about 30% occurring once and the leading ten covering around 15%. The specimen was blood. Receptors were obtained from a woman older than 75 in good health. Each CDR3 is given with its conserved first and last residue. Fields, in order: J gene, D gene, clone size, V gene, CDR3 protein, CDR3 DNA. The D gene is left open where the match is weak. Size is stated for part of the rows, as once, few or many counts, or as a class when the clone is expanded.

j_gene: TRBJ2-3
d_gene: TRBD1
abundance: NA
v_gene: TRBV12-3/TRBV12-4
CDR3aa: CASRGQGMSADAQYF
CDR3nt: TGTGCCAGCAGGGGACAGGGTATGAGCGCAGATGCGCAGTATTTT

j_gene: TRBJ2-5
d_gene: NA
abundance: NA
v_gene: TRBV6-6
CDR3aa: CACSPKETQYF
CDR3nt: TGTGCCTGCAGCCCCAAGGAGACCCAGTACTTC

j_gene: TRBJ2-1
d_gene: TRBD2
abundance: many
v_gene: TRBV7-2
CDR3aa: CASSQAGGYEQFF
CDR3nt: TGTGCCAGCAGCCAAGCGGGGGGGTATGAGCAGTTCTTC

j_gene: TRBJ2-7
d_gene: NA
abundance: NA
v_gene: TRBV20-1
CDR3aa: CSASLGRERYEQYF
CDR3nt: TGCAGTGCTAGTCTGGGCAGGGAACGCTACGAGCAGTACTTC

j_gene: TRBJ2-1
d_gene: NA
abundance: NA
v_gene: TRBV9
CDR3aa: CASGEGGAGEQVF
CDR3nt: TGTGCCAGCGGGGAGGGGGGCGCGGGTGAGCAGGTCTTC

j_gene: TRBJ2-3
d_gene: TRBD2
abundance: many
v_gene: TRBV10-3
CDR3aa: CAISPSGLAGPLDTQYF
CDR3nt: TGTGCCATCAGTCCATCCGGACTAGCGGGGCCATTAGATACGCAGTATTTT

j_gene: TRBJ1-4
d_gene: NA
abundance: many
v_gene: TRBV10-3
CDR3aa: CAVRGGGGNEKLFF
CDR3nt: TGTGCCGTACGAGGGGGAGGAGGTAATGAAAAACTGTTTTTT

j_gene: TRBJ2-1
d_gene: TRBD2
abundance: NA
v_gene: TRBV5-1
CDR3aa: CASSLDPSGGPGNEQFF
CDR3nt: TGCGCCAGCAGCTTGGACCCTAGCGGGGGGCCGGGGAATGAGCAGTTCTTC

j_gene: TRBJ2-5
d_gene: TRBD1
abundance: many
v_gene: TRBV2
CDR3aa: CASSARTGRETQYF
CDR3nt: TGTGCCAGCAGTGCTAGGACAGGACGGGAGACCCAGTACTTC

j_gene: TRBJ2-7
d_gene: TRBD2
abundance: NA
v_gene: TRBV10-1
CDR3aa: CASNRLAGVYEQYF
CDR3nt: TGCGCCAGCAACCGACTAGCGGGGGTTTACGAGCAGTACTTC

j_gene: TRBJ2-7
d_gene: TRBD2
abundance: NA
v_gene: TRBV7-2
CDR3aa: CASSKREIYNEQYF
CDR3nt: TGTGCCAGCAGCAAGCGGGAGATTTACAATGAGCAGTACTTC

j_gene: TRBJ1-5
d_gene: TRBD1
abundance: few
v_gene: TRBV20-1
CDR3aa: CSAPGQEGFQPQHF
CDR3nt: TGCAGTGCCCCAGGACAGGAGGGCTTTCAGCCCCAGCATTTT

j_gene: TRBJ1-5
d_gene: TRBD1
abundance: NA
v_gene: TRBV6-2/TRBV6-3
CDR3aa: CASRDGQGSGNQPQHF
CDR3nt: TGTGCCAGCAGGGACGGACAGGGATCGGGCAATCAGCCCCAGCATTTT

j_gene: TRBJ2-1
d_gene: TRBD2
abundance: NA
v_gene: TRBV12-3/TRBV12-4
CDR3aa: CASSLHSGGANEQFF
CDR3nt: TGTGCCAGCAGCTTGCATAGCGGGGGGGCCAATGAGCAGTTCTTC

j_gene: TRBJ2-5
d_gene: TRBD2
abundance: many
v_gene: TRBV20-1
CDR3aa: CSASPLLAGEGETQYF
CDR3nt: TGCAGTGCTTCCCCCTTACTAGCGGGGGAGGGAGAGACCCAGTACTTC

j_gene: TRBJ2-5
d_gene: NA
abundance: many
v_gene: TRBV29-1
CDR3aa: CSVEELTGWKYF
CDR3nt: TGCAGCGTTGAAGAATTGACAGGTTGGAAGTACTTC

j_gene: TRBJ1-1
d_gene: NA
abundance: NA
v_gene: TRBV5-1
CDR3aa: CASSRSGPRRTEAFF
CDR3nt: TGCGCCAGCAGCAGGTCGGGCCCCCGGCGAACTGAAGCTTTCTTT

j_gene: TRBJ2-3
d_gene: NA
abundance: few
v_gene: TRBV9
CDR3aa: CASSVGEGVASTDTQYF
CDR3nt: TGTGCCAGCAGCGTAGGAGAGGGGGTCGCTAGCACAGATACGCAGTATTTT

j_gene: TRBJ1-2
d_gene: NA
abundance: many
v_gene: TRBV4-1
CDR3aa: CASSQDRAAGGYGYTF
CDR3nt: TGCGCCAGCAGCCAAGATAGAGCCGCGGGGGGCTATGGCTACACCTTC

j_gene: TRBJ2-5
d_gene: NA
abundance: NA
v_gene: TRBV18
CDR3aa: CASSPPGLYQETQYF
CDR3nt: TGTGCCAGCTCACCACCTGGGCTATACCAAGAGACCCAGTACTTC

j_gene: TRBJ2-7
d_gene: NA
abundance: few
v_gene: TRBV27
CDR3aa: CASRGTAGSYEQYF
CDR3nt: TGTGCCAGCAGGGGGACCGCAGGCAGCTACGAGCAGTACTTC

j_gene: TRBJ2-2
d_gene: TRBD1
abundance: once
v_gene: TRBV5-1
CDR3aa: CASSLFRQGARTGELFF
CDR3nt: TGCGCCAGCAGCTTGTTCAGACAGGGGGCGCGGACCGGGGAGCTGTTTTTT

j_gene: TRBJ2-5
d_gene: TRBD2
abundance: NA
v_gene: TRBV6-5
CDR3aa: CANSSRTRTSGGQATQYF
CDR3nt: TGTGCCAACAGTTCGCGGACCCGGACGAGCGGGGGGCAGGCGACCCAGTACTTC

j_gene: TRBJ2-2
d_gene: NA
abundance: NA
v_gene: TRBV20-1
CDR3aa: CSAPGGRNTGELFF
CDR3nt: TGCAGTGCCCCGGGGGGCCGGAACACCGGGGAGCTGTTTTTT

j_gene: TRBJ2-7
d_gene: TRBD2
abundance: NA
v_gene: TRBV20-1
CDR3aa: CSARDRDYSYEQYF
CDR3nt: TGCAGTGCTAGAGACCGGGACTACTCCTACGAGCAGTACTTC

j_gene: TRBJ1-1
d_gene: NA
abundance: many
v_gene: TRBV6-1
CDR3aa: CASSGYPEAFF
CDR3nt: TGTGCCAGCAGTGGCTACCCTGAAGCTTTCTTT

j_gene: TRBJ1-1
d_gene: TRBD1
abundance: few
v_gene: TRBV6-5
CDR3aa: CASRNGQGAINTEAFF
CDR3nt: TGTGCCAGCAGGAACGGACAGGGAGCTATCAACACTGAAGCTTTCTTT

j_gene: TRBJ1-5
d_gene: NA
abundance: NA
v_gene: TRBV5-5
CDR3aa: CASSLGESRNQPQHF
CDR3nt: TGTGCCAGCAGCTTGGGAGAGAGCCGCAATCAGCCCCAGCATTTT

j_gene: TRBJ1-4
d_gene: NA
abundance: NA
v_gene: TRBV11-2
CDR3aa: CASSLGTATTNEKLFF
CDR3nt: TGTGCCAGCAGCTTAGGGACAGCCACAACTAATGAAAAACTGTTTTTT

j_gene: TRBJ1-2
d_gene: NA
abundance: many
v_gene: TRBV6-1
CDR3aa: CASSEAGGDYGYTF
CDR3nt: TGTGCCAGCAGTGAAGCGGGGGGGGACTATGGCTACACCTTC

j_gene: TRBJ1-6
d_gene: TRBD1
abundance: few
v_gene: TRBV6-8
CDR3aa: CASSRGQGATPLHF
CDR3nt: TGTGCCAGCAGCAGGGGACAGGGGGCGACACCCCTCCACTTT

j_gene: TRBJ2-3
d_gene: NA
abundance: NA
v_gene: TRBV7-9
CDR3aa: CASSYGERADTQYF
CDR3nt: TGTGCCAGCTCGTACGGGGAGAGGGCAGATACGCAGTATTTT

j_gene: TRBJ2-1
d_gene: NA
abundance: many
v_gene: TRBV12-3/TRBV12-4
CDR3aa: CASSLGLTNEQFF
CDR3nt: TGTGCCAGCAGCCTGGGACTCACAAATGAGCAGTTCTTC

j_gene: TRBJ2-7
d_gene: NA
abundance: few
v_gene: TRBV11-2
CDR3aa: CASSFGGQRYEQYF
CDR3nt: TGTGCCAGCAGCTTCGGGGGCCAGCGTTACGAGCAGTACTTC

j_gene: TRBJ2-1
d_gene: TRBD2
abundance: many
v_gene: TRBV12-3/TRBV12-4
CDR3aa: CASSLASRRGLAGNNEQFF
CDR3nt: TGTGCCAGCAGTTTAGCGAGTCGACGGGGACTAGCGGGAAACAATGAGCAGTTCTTC

j_gene: TRBJ2-3
d_gene: TRBD1
abundance: many
v_gene: TRBV25-1
CDR3aa: CASSESKSRQGSGAQYF
CDR3nt: TGTGCCAGCAGTGAATCGAAGTCGAGACAGGGGAGCGGAGCGCAGTATTTT

j_gene: TRBJ1-1
d_gene: TRBD1
abundance: NA
v_gene: TRBV20-1
CDR3aa: CSARGQGGFTEAFF
CDR3nt: TGCAGTGCCAGAGGACAGGGAGGGTTCACTGAAGCTTTCTTT

j_gene: TRBJ1-5
d_gene: NA
abundance: few
v_gene: TRBV6-5
CDR3aa: CASTRGGNQPQHF
CDR3nt: TGTGCCAGCACTCGGGGAGGGAATCAGCCCCAGCATTTT